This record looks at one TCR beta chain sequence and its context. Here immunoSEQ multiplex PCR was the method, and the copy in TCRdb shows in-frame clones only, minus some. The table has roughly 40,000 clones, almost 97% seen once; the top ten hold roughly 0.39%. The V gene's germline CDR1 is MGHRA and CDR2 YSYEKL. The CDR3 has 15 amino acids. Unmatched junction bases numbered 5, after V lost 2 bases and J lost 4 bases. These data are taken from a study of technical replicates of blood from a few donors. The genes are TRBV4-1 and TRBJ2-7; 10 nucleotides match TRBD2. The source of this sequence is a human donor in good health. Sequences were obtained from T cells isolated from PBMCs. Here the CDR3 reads CASSQTGLAAYEQYF. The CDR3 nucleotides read TGCGCCAGCAGCCAAACAGGACTAGCGGCATACGAGCAGTACTTC.